One sample yielded the 25 T cell receptor beta chains listed below, sequenced in a study of cytomegalovirus exposure and HLA in healthy donors. The PCR was carried out with 60 Vbeta primers and 13 Jbeta primers. Repertoires were generated with immunoSEQ multiplex PCR, while TCRdb's copy carries only in-frame clones and drops some. This table holds about 89,000 clones, roughly 70% found once. Sequenced material: PBMCs. The receptors shown here come from a male donor in good health and CMV-seronegative.

This clone was recorded a few times. J is TRBJ2-3 and V is TRBV28, with D unclear. V was shortened by 4 bases and J by 3 bases, with 5 bases between the two germline ends. Germline V gene sequence: CDR1 MDHEN, CDR2 SYDVKM. The CDR3 is made up of 12 amino acids. DNA for the CDR3: TGTGCCAGCAGTTCACAAACAGATACGCAGTATTTT. This sequence encodes CASSSQTDTQYF.

For this clone: The same CDR3 also results from other DNA sequences found in this sample. V and J are TRBV6-4 and TRBJ2-1, with D perhaps matching TRBD2 (6 bases). With 0 bases removed from V and 0 bases from J, the gap between germline ends came to 6 bases. CDR3 size: 15 residues. Per germline, CDR1 MRHNA and CDR2 SNTAGT. CDR3 in amino acids: CASSDSSGSYNEQFF. CDR3 DNA sequence: TGTGCCAGCAGTGACTCTAGCGGCTCCTACAATGAGCAGTTCTTC.

The gene calls are TRBV5-6 and TRBJ2-1; TRBD1 aligns across 7 bases. V was clipped by 3 bases and J by 2 bases; unmatched bases: 5. The CDR3 has 15 amino acids. Germline V gene sequence: CDR1 SGHDT, CDR2 YYEEEE. The CDR3 protein is CASSSYRGTYNEQFF. DNA of the CDR3: TGTGCCAGCAGCTCGTACAGGGGCACCTACAATGAGCAGTTCTTC.

Only a few counts were recorded for this clone. The rearrangement links TRBV27 to TRBJ1-5, with D maybe TRBD1 (6 bases). V shed 5 bases and J shed 4 bases, with 15 bases lying between them. The CDR3 spans 15 residues. Germline CDR1 is MNHEY and CDR2 is SMNVEV (reference sequence). CDR3: CASSPRWQGNQPQHF. In DNA form, the CDR3 reads TGTGCCAGCAGTCCCCGGTGGCAGGGGAATCAGCCCCAGCATTTT.

This clone was detected a few times. V and J are TRBV6-5 and TRBJ2-7; 8 bases fit TRBD1. The CDR3 consists of 14 residues. Germline V lookup: CDR1 MNHEY, CDR2 SVGAGI. Unmatched junction bases numbered 2, after V lost 2 bases and J lost 2 bases. Written as DNA, the CDR3 is TGTGCCAGCAGTTACGGGACAGGCACCTACGAGCAGTACTTC. Amino acid sequence: CASSYGTGTYEQYF.

The chain combines TRBV5-1 with TRBJ1-1; 7 bases fit TRBD1. The CDR3 loop spans 16 amino acids. V was pared by 4 bases and J by 1 base, with 10 bases of the junction left unmatched. Germline V gives CDR1 SGHRS, CDR2 YFSETQ. The CDR3 loop is CASSVKTGAGNTEAFF. The CDR3 nucleotides read TGCGCCAGCAGCGTGAAAACAGGGGCGGGGAACACTGAAGCTTTCTTT.

This clone was picked up one time. The CDR3 coding sequence is TGTGCCAGCAGTCAACATTCCGGGACAGGGTTTTCCTACAATGAGCAGTTCTTC. It yields the protein CASSQHSGTGFSYNEQFF. The gene calls are TRBV25-1 and TRBJ2-1; 9 bases match TRBD1. The CDR3 is made up of 18 amino acids. Germline-derived CDR1 and CDR2 are MGHDK and SYGVNS. Trimming at V came to 5 bases and at J to 1 base, leaving 12 bases not matched to a gene.

The table lists this clone with a count of one. The CDR3 coding sequence is TGTGCCAGCAGTGAATCACTAGCGGCGGGGGAGACCCAGTACTTC. Its protein is CASSESLAAGETQYF. The chain combines TRBV6-1 with TRBJ2-5, with 8 bases aligning to TRBD2. The CDR3 spans 15 residues. Per the germline V gene, CDR1 is MNHNS and CDR2 is SASEGT. With 2 bases clipped from V and 5 bases from J, the junction kept 7 bases outside the gene matches.

This chain connects TRBV30 to TRBJ2-7; TRBD2 matches 9 bases. Germline CDR1 and CDR2: GTSNPN and SVGIG (reference sequence). V shed 5 bases, J shed 4 bases, and the junction held 9 bases outside the gene matches. This CDR3 comprises 14 residues. CDR3 coding DNA: TGTGCCTGGGGCACCGAGCGGGAGGTTTACGAGCAGTACTTC. Residues: CAWGTEREVYEQYF.

The chain carries TRBV11-2 and TRBJ2-7; 7 nucleotides match TRBD1. CDR3 length: 11 residues. V gave up 5 bases and J gave up 11 bases; unmatched junction bases: 6. Germline V gives CDR1 SGHAT, CDR2 FQNNGV. The CDR3 sequence: CASSVTGHEYF. The DNA of the CDR3 is TGTGCCAGCAGCGTGACAGGGCACGAGTACTTC.

The V call is TRBV11-2, the J call TRBJ1-5, with 7 nucleotides matching TRBD1. The junction had 6 bases not matched to a gene; V was cut back by 3 bases and J by 1 base. Per germline, CDR1 SGHAT and CDR2 FQNNGV. The CDR3 runs to 16 residues. DNA for the CDR3: TGTGCCAGCAGCTTTAGACCGGACAGGAGCAATCAGCCCCAGCATTTT. Protein: CASSFRPDRSNQPQHF. The whole variable domain, remainder taken from reference TRBV11-2 and TRBJ1-5, is EAGVAQSPRYKIIEKRQSVAFWCNPISGHATLYWYQQILGQGPKLLIQFQNNGVVDDSQLPKDRFSAERLKGVDSTLKIQPAKLEDSAVYLCASSFRPDRSNQPQHFGDGTRLSIL.

The V and J genes are TRBV10-3 and TRBJ2-7; 7 nucleotides line up with TRBD1. The V gene end was trimmed by 0 bases and the J gene end by 5 bases; junction bases not matched to a gene: 7. This CDR3 is 15 amino acids long. Germline V gives CDR1 ENHRY, CDR2 SYGVKD. The CDR3 is CAISESRQGTHEQYF. CDR3 bases: TGTGCCATCAGTGAGTCAAGACAGGGAACCCACGAGCAGTACTTC.

The chain has TRBV4-3 and TRBJ2-7; D possibly corresponds to TRBD2 (6 bases). V lost 0 bases and J lost 7, with 16 bases in between. Germline lookup yields CDR1 LGHNA and CDR2 YSLEER. The CDR3 is made up of 15 amino acids. The CDR3, as DNA: TGCGCCAGCAGCCAAGAGGCTAGCGCGGGTGGGGAGCAGTACTTC. Translating it yields CASSQEASAGGEQYF.

This clone occurred once. This chain's CDR3 is CASSSLFPGIRGETQYF. The CDR3 DNA sequence: TGTGCCAGCAGCTCACTCTTCCCGGGGATACGGGGAGAGACCCAGTACTTC. The V gene is TRBV7-9, the J gene TRBJ2-5, with D perhaps TRBD2 (5 bases). Between the trimmed V and J ends, which lost 4 bases and 4 bases, there was a span of 22 bases. Looked up from germline, CDR1 is SEHNR and CDR2 is FQNEAQ (reference sequence). The CDR3 sequence is 17 residues long.

This clone showed up just once. The chain recombines TRBV5-6 with TRBJ2-7, with a possible D match to TRBD2 (6 bases). Germline CDR1 is SGHDT and CDR2 is YYEEEE. V was trimmed by 1 base and J by 6 bases, leaving 11 bases between them. This CDR3 is built from 13 residues. The CDR3 bases are TGTGCCAGCAGCTTGTCCGGGAGTGGCGAGCAGTACTTC. Its protein is CASSLSGSGEQYF.

The chain is built from TRBV7-3 and TRBJ2-1, with TRBD2 identical over 9 bases. The CDR3 covers 15 residues. Germline V gives CDR1 SGHTA, CDR2 FQGTGA. V lost 3 bases, J lost 6 bases, and 6 bases stayed unmatched. The CDR3: CASSLGTSTTNEQFF. CDR3 DNA sequence: TGTGCCAGCAGCTTGGGGACTAGCACGACCAATGAGCAGTTCTTC.

This rearrangement joins TRBV4-3 to TRBJ2-2; 10 bases are shared with TRBD1. V gave up 2 bases and J gave up 0 bases; unmatched junction bases: 3. The length of the CDR3 is 17 residues. Germline V gives CDR1 LGHNA, CDR2 YSLEER. In DNA form, the CDR3 reads TGCGCCAGCAGCCAATGGGACAGGGGCGCGAACACCGGGGAGCTGTTTTTT. This sequence encodes CASSQWDRGANTGELFF.

The chain carries TRBV4-2 and TRBJ1-3; TRBD1 agrees at 9 bases. From germline, CDR1 is LGHNA and CDR2 YNFKEQ. The CDR3 has 18 residues. V was clipped by 0 bases and J by 0 bases; unmatched bases: 6. CDR3 DNA sequence: TGTGCCAGCAGCCAAGATTGGGGGACAGGGACCTCTGGAAACACCATATATTTT. Translation: CASSQDWGTGTSGNTIYF.

This chain joins TRBV6-6 and TRBJ1-2, with D maybe TRBD1 (6 bases). The CDR3 length is 15 residues. V was shortened by 7 bases and J by 5 bases, with 20 bases between the two germline ends. Germline V gives CDR1 MNHNY, CDR2 SVGAGI (reference sequence). The CDR3 DNA reads TGTGCCAGCATCGGGGGGGGCGGAGGGAAGTATGGCTACACCTTC. Its protein is CASIGGGGGKYGYTF.

The chain couples TRBV27 to TRBJ2-1, with TRBD2 matching 9 bases. This CDR3 contains 15 residues. V shed 5 bases and J 8 bases; nucleotides not matched to a gene: 10. The germline V gene encodes CDR1 MNHEY and CDR2 SMNVEV (reference sequence). CDR3 protein: CASSRLAGGPDEQFF. As DNA, the CDR3 is TGTGCCAGCAGTCGCCTTGCGGGAGGGCCGGATGAGCAGTTCTTC.

J is TRBJ2-2 and V is TRBV27, with 8 bases fitting TRBD1. CDR1 and CDR2 from the germline V gene are MNHEY and SMNVEV (reference sequence). The CDR3 contains 15 residues. With 8 bases clipped from V and 6 bases from J, the junction kept 11 bases outside the gene matches. The CDR3 DNA reads as TGTGCCAGCGGCGCAGGGGGCATTAACGCCGGGGAGCTGTTTTTT. This translates into CASGAGGINAGELFF.

The V call is TRBV6-5, the J call TRBJ2-5; 9 positions match TRBD2. The junction had 5 bases not matched to a gene; V was cut back by 6 bases and J by 3 bases. This CDR3 has 14 amino acids. Germline V CDR1 and CDR2: MNHEY, SVGAGI. The CDR3 reads CASSSSGGKETQYF. The CDR3, as DNA: TGTGCCAGCAGCAGTAGCGGGGGAAAAGAGACCCAGTACTTC.

V usage is TRBV15 and J usage is TRBJ2-4; weak D call: TRBD1 (5 bases). Per germline, CDR1 LNHNV and CDR2 YYDKDF (reference sequence). The CDR3 consists of 16 residues. Trimming shortened V by 4 bases and J by 0 bases, and 13 bases separated the two germline ends. CDR3 nucleotides: TGTGCCACCAGCAATTCTCCGACAGTAGCCAAAAACATTCAGTACTTC. This translates into CATSNSPTVAKNIQYF.

The chain couples TRBV7-8 to TRBJ2-3; 12 bases align to TRBD2. The germline CDR1 and CDR2 sequences are SGHVS and FQNEAQ. V lost 0 bases to trimming and J lost 2 bases; unmatched junction nucleotides: 3. CDR3 length equals 17 residues. The CDR3: CASSLATSGRTTDTQYF. The CDR3, as DNA: TGTGCCAGCAGCTTAGCCACTAGCGGGAGGACCACAGATACGCAGTATTTT.

Remarks on this clone: In the same sample, other DNA sequences code for this CDR3. This rearrangement joins TRBV10-3 to TRBJ1-1; 7 bases match TRBD1. This CDR3 is 13 amino acids long. V was clipped by 6 bases and J by 1 base; unmatched bases: 2. Germline V gives CDR1 ENHRY, CDR2 SYGVKD. CDR3 amino acids: CAISGTENTEAFF. The CDR3 nucleotides read TGTGCCATCAGCGGGACAGAGAACACTGAAGCTTTCTTT.